Below, one T cell receptor beta chain is given with its context. The target antigen is unknown. CDR3 length equals 13 residues. V was cut by 5 bases and J by 4 bases, with 11 bases left in between. Germline V lookup: CDR1 MNHNS, CDR2 SASEGT. Quantitative barcoded 5'-RACE was used to prepare TCR beta libraries. From the 5' RACE reads, TCRdb called clonotypes with MiXCR, one entry per CDR3 protein. The sample consists of 700,000 to 850,000 distinct CDR3 sequences, 12% of them appearing once. The data originate from a study of CD8 T cells in ankylosing spondylitis. The study, taken as a whole, reports: Reactive arthritis synovial fluid and blood previously showed some of these motif variants. Disease-linked clones bore a CD8+ phenotype, appearing relatively rarely in peripheral blood. Seemingly distinctive of ankylosing spondylitis blood was a TCR beta motif formed by eight highly homologous variants.

The source of this sequence is a male donor with ankylosing spondylitis. The sample comprised blood, either unsorted or a sorted T cell fraction (not recorded which). This rearrangement joins TRBV6-1 to TRBJ2-5; possible D gene TRBD2, 6 bases. The CDR3, as DNA: TGTGCCAGCAGTACGGGGGTCCGAGAGACCCAGTACTTC. The encoded protein is CASSTGVRETQYF.